A single sample is the source of the 18 T cell receptor beta chains below, sequenced in a study of Tregs in tolerant kidney transplant recipients. Recipients received nonmyeloablative bone marrow transplants from related graft donors, with transient mixed chimerism. Measured with immunoSEQ multiplex PCR; TCRdb has only the in-frame clones, and not every one. The table includes fewer than 95,000 clones, over 85% detected once. This specimen consisted of CD4+ T cells from blood (PBMCs), obtained 12 months after the transplant. These receptors all stem from a human patient who received a combined kidney and bone marrow transplant. Part of the T cell pool may stem from the graft donor.

This clone appeared once. CDR3 sequence reads: CASSLVGGSPYTDTQYF. The CDR3 nucleotides read TGCGCCAGCAGCTTGGTAGGGGGCTCGCCTTACACAGATACGCAGTATTTT. The rearrangement links TRBV5-1 to TRBJ2-3, with TRBD1 matching 7 bases. The germline CDR1 and CDR2 sequences are SGHRS and YFSETQ. V trimming: 0 bases; J trimming: 2 bases; junction bases outside the gene matches: 9. There are 17 residues in the CDR3. The full variable domain, completed using reference TRBV5-1 and TRBJ2-3, is KAGVTQTPRYLIKTRGQQVTLSCSPISGHRSVSWYQQTPGQGLQFLFEYFSETQRNKGNFPGRFSGRQFSNSRSEMNVSTLELGDSALYLCASSLVGGSPYTDTQYFGPGTRLTVL.

This sequence joins TRBV7-2 and TRBJ2-2, with TRBD2 as a possible D gene (7 bases). Germline V gives CDR1 SGHTA, CDR2 FQGNSA. The CDR3 spans 17 residues. V lost 1 base and J lost 4, with 16 bases in between. CDR3 bases: TGTGCCAGCAGCTTAGGGTGGGGGGGCCTAGGCACCGGGGAGCTGTTTTTT. Translated, it gives CASSLGWGGLGTGELFF.

This clone has just a few counts. J is TRBJ1-1 and V is TRBV6-1; TRBD1 matches 7 bases. V was pared by 2 bases and J by 1 base, with 4 bases of the junction left unmatched. Looked up from germline, CDR1 is MNHNS and CDR2 is SASEGT. CDR3 size: 15 residues. The CDR3 sequence: CASSEINRGNTEAFF. The DNA for the CDR3 is TGTGCCAGCAGTGAAATAAACAGGGGGAACACTGAAGCTTTCTTT.

On this clone itself: An end of the junction does not agree with germline; a read error may underlie this. The same CDR3 can be traced to other DNA sequences in this sample. The chain carries TRBV9 and TRBJ1-6; possibly TRBD1 for D (5 bases). Germline V CDR1 and CDR2: SGDLS, YYNGEE. The CDR3 has 15 residues. This chain's CDR3 is CASSVAPGRDSPLHF. The CDR3, as DNA: TGTGCCAGCAGCGTAGCGCCAGGGAGGGATTCCCCCCTCCACTTT. Based on the CDR3 plus reference TRBV9 and TRBJ1-6, the full variable domain is DSGVTQTPKHLITATGQRVTLRCSPRSGDLSVYWYQQSLDQGLQFLIQYYNGEERAKGNILERFSAQQFPDLHSELNLSSLELGDSALYFCASSVAPGRDSPLHFGNGTRLTVT.

The rearrangement links TRBV11-2 to TRBJ1-2, with D possibly TRBD1 on 5 matching bases. This CDR3 has 14 amino acids. V was clipped by 8 bases and J by 4 bases, with 17 bases between them. Germline V gene sequence: CDR1 SGHAT, CDR2 FQNNGV. The CDR3 sequence: CASSRTGASYGYTF. CDR3 nucleotides: TGTGCCAGCTCGCGTACAGGCGCAAGCTATGGCTACACCTTC.

A single count supports this clone. The chain carries TRBV14 and TRBJ1-1, with D possibly being TRBD1 (6 bases). Trimming pared 5 bases from V and 3 bases from J, leaving 16 bases between. Per germline, CDR1 SGHDN and CDR2 FVKESK. The CDR3 has 15 residues. CDR3: CASSNRQVGDTEAFF. The CDR3, as DNA: TGTGCCAGCAGCAACCGACAGGTTGGGGACACTGAAGCTTTCTTT. Using reference TRBV14 and TRBJ1-1 for the parts outside the CDR3, the full variable domain is EAGVTQFPSHSVIEKGQTVTLRCDPISGHDNLYWYRRVMGKEIKFLLHFVKESKQDESGMPNNRFLAERTGGTYSTLKVQPAELEDSGVYFCASSNRQVGDTEAFFGQGTRLTVV.

V is TRBV15 and J is TRBJ1-3; perhaps TRBD1 as D (5 bases). Germline values: CDR1 LNHNV, CDR2 YYDKDF (reference sequence). Trimming removed 4 bases from V and 0 bases from J, with 10 bases in between. The CDR3 sequence is 15 residues long. For the CDR3, the DNA is TGTGCCACCAGCACCCGGGGGGGCTCTGGAAACACCATATATTTT. Translating gives CATSTRGGSGNTIYF. Together with reference TRBV15 and TRBJ1-3, the CDR3 gives the full variable domain: DAMVIQNPRYQVTQFGKPVTLSCSQTLNHNVMYWYQQKSSQAPKLLFHYYDKDFNNEADTPDNFQSRRPNTSFCFLDIRSPGLGDTAMYLCATSTRGGSGNTIYFGEGSWLTVV.

This rearrangement joins TRBV30 to TRBJ2-3; D is unclear. The CDR3 is 12 amino acids. V was clipped by 4 bases and J by 6 bases, with 11 bases between them. CDR1 and CDR2 (germline): GTSNPN, SVGIG (reference sequence). CDR3 amino acids: CAWKRPGDTQYF. The CDR3 DNA reads TGTGCCTGGAAGCGCCCTGGGGATACGCAGTATTTT.

The J gene is TRBJ2-7, the V gene TRBV6-5; D is possibly TRBD2 (5 bases). This CDR3 region has 14 residues. CDR1 and CDR2 (germline): MNHEY, SVGAGI. Trimming removed 6 bases from V and 0 bases from J, with 12 bases in between. In nucleotides, the CDR3 is TGTGCCAGCAGCTCGGGATATAGCTCCTACGAGCAGTACTTC. It encodes CASSSGYSSYEQYF.

V is TRBV7-3 and J is TRBJ2-3; 7 nucleotides match TRBD2. This CDR3 has 17 residues. Trimming cost V 6 bases and J 4 bases; bases outside gene matches: 16. Germline CDR1 is SGHTA and CDR2 is FQGTGA. CDR3 loop: CASRDIGTGGRADTQYF. CDR3 nucleotide sequence: TGTGCCAGCAGGGACATAGGGACGGGAGGCCGGGCAGATACGCAGTATTTT.

This chain connects TRBV6-5 to TRBJ2-7; D may be TRBD2 (7 bases). This CDR3 region has 15 residues. V lost 2 bases, J lost 1 base, and 12 bases lay in between. CDR1 and CDR2 from the germline V gene are MNHEY and SVGAGI. The CDR3 DNA is TGTGCCAGCAGTTACGTACGGGGGGCATCCTACGAGCAGTACTTC. Its protein is CASSYVRGASYEQYF.

This clone was observed once. The chain couples TRBV7-2 to TRBJ1-6; TRBD1 might be the D (6 bases). CDR1 is SGHTA, CDR2 FQGNSA, per germline. V shed 5 bases and J shed 8 bases, with 10 bases lying between them. This CDR3 is 13 amino acids long. The CDR3 spells CASSVHRDSPLHF. In DNA form, the CDR3 reads TGTGCCAGCAGCGTTCACAGGGATTCACCCCTCCACTTT.

The chain employs TRBV14 and TRBJ2-7; unclear D gene. This CDR3 is 12 amino acids long. The V gene lost 4 bases and the J gene lost 0 bases, with 4 bases spanning the gap. Germline V gives CDR1 SGHDN, CDR2 FVKESK. The CDR3 reads CASSPGSYEQYF. The CDR3 DNA reads TGTGCCAGCAGCCCCGGCTCCTACGAGCAGTACTTC.

The chain carries TRBV7-9 and TRBJ2-3; tentatively, D is TRBD1 (6 bases). This CDR3 spans 13 amino acids. V was cut by 6 bases and J by 4 bases, with 11 bases left in between. The germline CDR1 and CDR2 sequences are SEHNR and FQNEAQ (reference sequence). CDR3 loop: CASSGTRSDTQYF. DNA for the CDR3: TGTGCCAGCAGTGGGACAAGATCAGATACGCAGTATTTT.

The J gene is TRBJ2-2, the V gene TRBV10-1; D may be TRBD2 (5 bases). This CDR3 is 17 amino acids long. Germline CDR1 reads WNHNN; CDR2 reads SYGVQD (reference sequence). The V end was cut by 0 bases, the J end by 5 bases, with 16 bases between. The chain's CDR3 is CASSESTPGGPTGELFF. The CDR3 DNA follows: TGCGCCAGCAGTGAGTCGACCCCAGGAGGTCCGACCGGGGAGCTGTTTTTT.

J is TRBJ2-7 and V is TRBV5-1; a weak D match, TRBD2 (5 bases). Germline V gene data show CDR1 as SGHRS and CDR2 as YFSETQ. CDR3 length: 12 residues. Deletions cut 4 bases from V and 7 bases from J, with 12 bases between. This CDR3 reads CASSPLGWEQYF. CDR3 sequence (DNA): TGCGCCAGCAGCCCACTAGGGTGGGAGCAGTACTTC.

The chain carries TRBV6-6 and TRBJ2-5, with D perhaps matching TRBD2 (6 bases). This CDR3 region has 13 residues. The V end was cut by 6 bases, the J end by 7 bases, with 15 bases between. CDR1 is MNHNY, CDR2 SVGAGI, per germline (reference sequence). The CDR3 spells CASSPGSQGTQYF. The CDR3 DNA follows: TGTGCCAGCAGCCCCGGGAGCCAGGGGACCCAGTACTTC.

This clone was found once. The rearrangement joins TRBV6-5 to TRBJ1-4, with D perhaps TRBD1 (6 bases). With 1 base removed from V and 4 bases from J, the gap between germline ends came to 10 bases. Germline V lookup: CDR1 MNHEY, CDR2 SVGAGI. CDR3 size: 15 residues. CDR3 loop: CASSYFQGINEKLFF. The CDR3 nucleotides are TGTGCCAGCAGTTACTTTCAGGGGATTAATGAAAAACTGTTTTTT.